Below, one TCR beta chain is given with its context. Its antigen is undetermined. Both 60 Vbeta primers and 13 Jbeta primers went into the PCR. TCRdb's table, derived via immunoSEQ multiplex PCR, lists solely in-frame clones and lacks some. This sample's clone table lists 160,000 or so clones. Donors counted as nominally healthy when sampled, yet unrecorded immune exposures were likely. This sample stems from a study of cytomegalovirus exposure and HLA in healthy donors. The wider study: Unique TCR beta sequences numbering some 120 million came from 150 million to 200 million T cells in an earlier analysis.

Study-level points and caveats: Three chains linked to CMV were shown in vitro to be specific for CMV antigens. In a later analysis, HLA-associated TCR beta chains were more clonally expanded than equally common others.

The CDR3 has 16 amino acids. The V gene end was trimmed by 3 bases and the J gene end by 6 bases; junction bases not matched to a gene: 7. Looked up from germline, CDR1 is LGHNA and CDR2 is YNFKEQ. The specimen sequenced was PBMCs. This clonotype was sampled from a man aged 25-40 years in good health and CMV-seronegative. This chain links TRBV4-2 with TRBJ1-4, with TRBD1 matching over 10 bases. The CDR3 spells CASSQVRQGADEKLFF. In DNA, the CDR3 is TGTGCCAGCAGCCAGGTCAGACAGGGGGCAGATGAAAAACTGTTTTTT.